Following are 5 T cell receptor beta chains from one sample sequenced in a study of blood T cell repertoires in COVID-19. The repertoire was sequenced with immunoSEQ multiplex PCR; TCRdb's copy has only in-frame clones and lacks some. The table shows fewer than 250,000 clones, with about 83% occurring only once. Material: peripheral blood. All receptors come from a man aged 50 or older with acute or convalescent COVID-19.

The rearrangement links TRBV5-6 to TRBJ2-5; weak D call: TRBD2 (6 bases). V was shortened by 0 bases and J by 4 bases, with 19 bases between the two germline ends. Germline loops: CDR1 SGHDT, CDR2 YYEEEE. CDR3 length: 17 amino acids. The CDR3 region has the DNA TGTGCCAGCAGCTTGGATTTCACGGGAGTGATGGGAGAGACCCAGTACTTC. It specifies CASSLDFTGVMGETQYF.

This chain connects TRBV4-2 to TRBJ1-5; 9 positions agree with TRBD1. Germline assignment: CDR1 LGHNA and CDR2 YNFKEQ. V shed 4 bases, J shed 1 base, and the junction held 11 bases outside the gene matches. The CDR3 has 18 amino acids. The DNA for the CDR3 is TGTGCCAGCAGCCCGGGACAGGGATACTCATCGAGCAATCAGCCCCAGCATTTT. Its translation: CASSPGQGYSSSNQPQHF.

CDR3 DNA sequence: TGTGCCAGCAGCCAAGTTCTGGGCTTTGGCTACACCTTC. Translating it yields CASSQVLGFGYTF. V is TRBV4-2 and J is TRBJ1-2; the D is unclear. The CDR3 is made up of 13 amino acids. Germline assignment: CDR1 LGHNA and CDR2 YNFKEQ. V was cut by 1 base and J by 7 bases, with 10 bases left in between.

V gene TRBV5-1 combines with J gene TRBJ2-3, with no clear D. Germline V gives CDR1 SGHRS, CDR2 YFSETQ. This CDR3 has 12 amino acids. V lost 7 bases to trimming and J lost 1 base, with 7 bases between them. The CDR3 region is CASSVGTDTQYF. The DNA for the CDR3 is TGCGCCAGCTCCGTTGGCACAGATACGCAGTATTTT.

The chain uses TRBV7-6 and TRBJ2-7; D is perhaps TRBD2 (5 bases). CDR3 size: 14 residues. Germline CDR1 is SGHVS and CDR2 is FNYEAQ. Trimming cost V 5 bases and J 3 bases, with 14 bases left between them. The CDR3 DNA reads TGTGCCAGCAGCGTTACTGAGGGCCGCTACGAGCAGTACTTC. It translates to CASSVTEGRYEQYF.